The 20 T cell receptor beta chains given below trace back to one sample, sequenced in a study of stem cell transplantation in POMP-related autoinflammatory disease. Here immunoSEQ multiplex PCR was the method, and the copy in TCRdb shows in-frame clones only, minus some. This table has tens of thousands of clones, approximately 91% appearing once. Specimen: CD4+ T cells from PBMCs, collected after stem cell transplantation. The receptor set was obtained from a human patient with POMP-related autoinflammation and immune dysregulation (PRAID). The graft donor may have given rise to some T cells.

The CDR3 nucleotides read TGCGCCAGCAGCTTGAGACTAGCGGGACGCACAGATACGCAGTATTTT. Its translation is CASSLRLAGRTDTQYF. The chain uses TRBV5-1 and TRBJ2-3, with TRBD2 matching over 11 bases. This CDR3 has 16 residues. Germline CDR1 SGHRS, CDR2 YFSETQ. V trimming: 1 base; J trimming: 1 base; junction bases outside the gene matches: 2. The full variable domain, with the rest looked up from reference TRBV5-1 and TRBJ2-3, is KAGVTQTPRYLIKTRGQQVTLSCSPISGHRSVSWYQQTPGQGLQFLFEYFSETQRNKGNFPGRFSGRQFSNSRSEMNVSTLELGDSALYLCASSLRLAGRTDTQYFGPGTRLTVL.

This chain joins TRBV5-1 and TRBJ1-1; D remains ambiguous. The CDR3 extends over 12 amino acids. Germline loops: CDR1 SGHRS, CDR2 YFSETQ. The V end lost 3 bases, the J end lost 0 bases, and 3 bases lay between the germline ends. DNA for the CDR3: TGCGCCAGCAGCTCGGTGAACACTGAAGCTTTCTTT. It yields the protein CASSSVNTEAFF. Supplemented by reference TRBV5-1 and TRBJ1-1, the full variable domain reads KAGVTQTPRYLIKTRGQQVTLSCSPISGHRSVSWYQQTPGQGLQFLFEYFSETQRNKGNFPGRFSGRQFSNSRSEMNVSTLELGDSALYLCASSSVNTEAFFGQGTRLTVV.

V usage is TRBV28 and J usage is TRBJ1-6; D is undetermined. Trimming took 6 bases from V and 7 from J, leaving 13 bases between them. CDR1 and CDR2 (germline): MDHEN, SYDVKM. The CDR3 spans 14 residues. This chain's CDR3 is CASSPQVPNSPLHF. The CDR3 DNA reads TGTGCCAGCAGCCCTCAAGTCCCGAATTCACCCCTCCACTTT.

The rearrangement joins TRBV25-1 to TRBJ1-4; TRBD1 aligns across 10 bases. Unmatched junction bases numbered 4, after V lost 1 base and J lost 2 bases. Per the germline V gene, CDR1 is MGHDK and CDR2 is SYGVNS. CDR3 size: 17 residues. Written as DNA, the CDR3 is TGTGCCAGCAGTGAATGGACAGGGGGAGGCACTAATGAAAAACTGTTTTTT. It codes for CASSEWTGGGTNEKLFF.

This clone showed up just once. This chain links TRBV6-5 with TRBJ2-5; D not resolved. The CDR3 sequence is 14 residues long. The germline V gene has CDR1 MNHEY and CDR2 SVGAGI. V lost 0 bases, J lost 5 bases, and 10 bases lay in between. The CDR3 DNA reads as TGTGCCAGCAGTTACTCGATAGGTCGGGAGACCCAGTACTTC. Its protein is CASSYSIGRETQYF.

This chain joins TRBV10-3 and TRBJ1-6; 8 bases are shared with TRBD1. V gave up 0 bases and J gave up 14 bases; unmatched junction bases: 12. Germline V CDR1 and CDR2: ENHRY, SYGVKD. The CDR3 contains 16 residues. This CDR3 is CAISESVGTGPRALHF. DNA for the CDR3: TGTGCCATCAGTGAGTCGGTTGGGACAGGTCCTCGGGCCCTCCACTTT.

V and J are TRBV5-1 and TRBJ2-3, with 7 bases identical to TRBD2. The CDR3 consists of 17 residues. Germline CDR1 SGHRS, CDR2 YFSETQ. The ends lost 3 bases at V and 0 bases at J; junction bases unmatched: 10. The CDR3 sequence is CASSSAATSTSTDTQYF. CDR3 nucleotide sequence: TGCGCCAGCAGCTCGGCCGCGACTAGCACTAGCACAGATACGCAGTATTTT.

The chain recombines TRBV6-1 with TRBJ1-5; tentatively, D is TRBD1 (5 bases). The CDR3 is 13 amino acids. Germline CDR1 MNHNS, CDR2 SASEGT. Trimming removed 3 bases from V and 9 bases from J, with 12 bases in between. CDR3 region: CASSETVTGPQHF. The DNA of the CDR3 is TGTGCCAGCAGTGAGACGGTTACAGGGCCCCAGCATTTT.

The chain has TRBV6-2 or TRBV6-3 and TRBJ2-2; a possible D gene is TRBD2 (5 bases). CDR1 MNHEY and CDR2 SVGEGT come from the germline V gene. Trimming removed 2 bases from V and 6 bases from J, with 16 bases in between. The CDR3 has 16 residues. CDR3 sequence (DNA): TGTGCCAGCAGTTACGTAGGGCTAGCCGGGGCCGGGGAGCTGTTTTTT. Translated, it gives CASSYVGLAGAGELFF.

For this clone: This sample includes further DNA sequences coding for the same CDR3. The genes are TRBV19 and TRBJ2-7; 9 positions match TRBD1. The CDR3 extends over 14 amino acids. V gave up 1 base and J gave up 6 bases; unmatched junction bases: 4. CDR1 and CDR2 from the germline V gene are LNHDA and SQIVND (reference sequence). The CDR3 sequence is CASSIAGTGTEQYF. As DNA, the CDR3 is TGTGCCAGTAGTATAGCGGGGACAGGGACCGAGCAGTACTTC.

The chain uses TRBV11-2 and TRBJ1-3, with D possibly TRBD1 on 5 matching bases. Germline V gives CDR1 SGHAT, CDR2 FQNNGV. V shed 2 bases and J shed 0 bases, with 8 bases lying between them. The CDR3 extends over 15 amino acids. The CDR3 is CASSLPGSSGNTIYF. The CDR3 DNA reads TGTGCCAGCAGCTTACCAGGGAGCTCTGGAAACACCATATATTTT.

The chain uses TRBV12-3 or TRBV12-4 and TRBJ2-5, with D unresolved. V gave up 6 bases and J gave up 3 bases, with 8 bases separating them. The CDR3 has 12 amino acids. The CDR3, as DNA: TGTGCCAGCAGCAGGACGGAAGAGACCCAGTACTTC. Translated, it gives CASSRTEETQYF.

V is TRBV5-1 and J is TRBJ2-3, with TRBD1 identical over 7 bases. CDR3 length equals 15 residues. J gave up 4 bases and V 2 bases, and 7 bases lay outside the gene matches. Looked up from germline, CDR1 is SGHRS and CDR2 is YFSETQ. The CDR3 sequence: CASSFSARGSDTQYF. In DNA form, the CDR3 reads TGCGCCAGCAGCTTTAGTGCCAGGGGGTCAGATACGCAGTATTTT.

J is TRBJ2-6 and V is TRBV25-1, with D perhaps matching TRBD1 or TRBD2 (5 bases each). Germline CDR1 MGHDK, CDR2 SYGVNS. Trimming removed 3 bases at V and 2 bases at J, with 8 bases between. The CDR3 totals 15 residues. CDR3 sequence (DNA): TGTGCCAGCAGTGAGGGACCGCCTGGGGCCAACGTCCTGACTTTC. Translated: CASSEGPPGANVLTF.

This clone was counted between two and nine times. The CDR3 loop reads CASSVVPSGYEQYF. The CDR3 DNA is TGTGCCAGCAGCGTAGTACCTAGCGGTTACGAGCAGTACTTC. The J gene is TRBJ2-7, the V gene TRBV9, with 7 bases matching TRBD2. The V gene's germline CDR1 is SGDLS and CDR2 YYNGEE. The CDR3 extends over 14 amino acids. After removal of 0 bases from V and 4 bases from J, the junction contained 4 bases not matched to a gene.

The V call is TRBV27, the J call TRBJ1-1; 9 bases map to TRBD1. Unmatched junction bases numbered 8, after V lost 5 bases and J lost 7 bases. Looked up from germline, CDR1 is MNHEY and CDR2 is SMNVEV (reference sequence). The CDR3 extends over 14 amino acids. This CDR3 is CASSPRPGQGEAFF. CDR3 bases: TGTGCCAGCAGTCCTCGTCCGGGACAGGGTGAAGCTTTCTTT.

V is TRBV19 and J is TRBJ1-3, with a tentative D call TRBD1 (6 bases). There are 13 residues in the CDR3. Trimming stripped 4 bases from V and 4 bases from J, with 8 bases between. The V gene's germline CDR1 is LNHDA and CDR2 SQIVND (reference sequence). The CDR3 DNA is TGTGCCAGTAGTACCGGACAGGGAAACACCATATATTTT. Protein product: CASSTGQGNTIYF.

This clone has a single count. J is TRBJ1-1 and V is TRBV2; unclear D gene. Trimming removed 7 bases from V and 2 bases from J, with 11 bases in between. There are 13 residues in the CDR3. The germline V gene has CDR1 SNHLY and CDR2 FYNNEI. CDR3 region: CASIWGGNTEAFF. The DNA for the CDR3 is TGTGCCAGCATTTGGGGTGGTAACACTGAAGCTTTCTTT.

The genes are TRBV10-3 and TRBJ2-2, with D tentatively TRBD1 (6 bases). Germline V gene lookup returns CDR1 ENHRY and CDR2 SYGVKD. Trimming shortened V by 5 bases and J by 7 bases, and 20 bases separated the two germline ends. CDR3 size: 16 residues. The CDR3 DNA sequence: TGTGCCATCAGTACTGGACAGCAAGGAATCGTCGGGGAGCTGTTTTTT. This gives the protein CAISTGQQGIVGELFF.

CDR3 region: CASSRQGLVVNTEAFF. CDR3 DNA sequence: TGCGCCAGCAGCAGACAGGGTCTTGTTGTGAACACTGAAGCTTTCTTT. V and J are TRBV4-1 and TRBJ1-1; 7 bases map to TRBD1. V lost 5 bases, J lost 0 bases, and 9 bases stayed unmatched. From germline, CDR1 is MGHRA and CDR2 YSYEKL. This CDR3 contains 16 residues.